One sample yielded the 26 T cell receptor beta chains listed below, sequenced in a study of cytomegalovirus exposure and HLA in healthy donors. PCR amplification relied on 60 Vbeta primers (plus 13 Jbeta primers). Assay: immunoSEQ multiplex PCR; the TCRdb copy retains only in-frame clones and omits some. The repertoire holds about 180,000 clones, with approximately 82% as singletons. The sequencing sample was made of PBMCs. The receptors originated from a girl aged 2-10 years in good health and CMV-seropositive.

The rearrangement joins TRBV16 to TRBJ2-3, with TRBD2 identical over 10 bases. This CDR3 has 17 residues. V was clipped by 1 base and J by 1 base; unmatched bases: 5. Germline CDR1 and CDR2: KGHSY and FQNENV. CDR3 residues: CASSQLMGTSGTDTQYF. The CDR3, as DNA: TGTGCCAGCAGCCAATTGATGGGGACTAGCGGCACAGATACGCAGTATTTT. The full variable domain, its missing parts supplied by reference TRBV16 and TRBJ2-3, is GEEVAQTPKHLVRGEGQKAKLYCAPIKGHSYVFWYQQVLKNEFKFLISFQNENVFDETGMPKERFSAKCLPNSPCSLEIQATKLEDSAVYFCASSQLMGTSGTDTQYFGPGTRLTVL.

J is TRBJ2-5 and V is TRBV10-3, with 13 bases aligning to TRBD2. Germline V CDR1 and CDR2: ENHRY, SYGVKD. Trimming removed 2 bases from V and 4 bases from J; junction bases left unmatched: 7. The CDR3 is 17 amino acids. The CDR3 region has the DNA TGTGCCATCAGTGAGACTAGCGGGAGGGCCCTCGGAGAGACCCAGTACTTC. It encodes CAISETSGRALGETQYF.

The V call is TRBV9, the J call TRBJ2-7; 7 positions agree with TRBD1. Germline V lookup: CDR1 SGDLS, CDR2 YYNGEE. This CDR3 comprises 15 residues. The trim removed 0 bases at V and 2 bases at J, leaving 5 bases unmatched. CDR3 DNA: TGTGCCAGCAGCGTAGCCCCGACAGGGACCTACGAGCAGTACTTC. It translates to CASSVAPTGTYEQYF.

The gene calls are TRBV9 and TRBJ2-5; perhaps TRBD2 as D (6 bases). Per germline, CDR1 SGDLS and CDR2 YYNGEE. This CDR3 contains 16 residues. V was clipped by 1 base and J by 3 bases, with 16 bases between them. The CDR3 is CASSVSAGRYEETQYF. Written as DNA, the CDR3 is TGTGCCAGCAGCGTAAGTGCGGGACGATATGAAGAGACCCAGTACTTC.

This clone was detected once. This chain links TRBV2 with TRBJ1-2; D not certain. The CDR3 loop spans 14 amino acids. V shed 3 bases and J shed 6 bases, with 14 bases lying between them. CDR1 SNHLY and CDR2 FYNNEI come from the germline V gene. The CDR3 spells CASSDSGGKNGYTF. CDR3 nucleotide sequence: TGTGCCAGCAGTGATTCGGGCGGGAAGAATGGCTACACCTTC.

To note about this clone: One end of the junction is discordant with germline, which a read error may explain. The chain uses TRBV28 and TRBJ1-5, with TRBD1 identical over 7 bases. This CDR3 spans 15 amino acids. Germline V gene sequence: CDR1 MDHEN, CDR2 SYDVKM. In DNA, the CDR3 is TGTGCCAGCAGCCCCCCCAGGGGGGTAGGTCAGCCCCGGCATTTT. It codes for CASSPPRGVGQPRHF.

This clone was seen only a few times. The chain is built from TRBV4-1 and TRBJ1-3; unclear D gene. This CDR3 contains 19 residues. V was trimmed by 0 bases and J by 0 bases, leaving 18 bases between them. Germline V gene data show CDR1 as MGHRA and CDR2 as YSYEKL. The CDR3 here is CASSQERSYGVSSGNTIYF. The CDR3 DNA follows: TGCGCCAGCAGCCAAGAACGCTCATATGGAGTTAGCTCTGGAAACACCATATATTTT.

The rearrangement links TRBV28 to TRBJ1-2; the D gene is possibly TRBD1 (6 bases). With 7 bases removed from V and 5 bases from J, the gap between germline ends came to 14 bases. From germline, CDR1 is MDHEN and CDR2 SYDVKM. The CDR3 spans 13 residues. As DNA, the CDR3 is TGTGCCAGCACCGGACAGCTCTTTTATGGCTACACCTTC. Residues: CASTGQLFYGYTF.

This clone was observed once. The chain employs TRBV28 and TRBJ1-5, with unresolved D. The CDR3 spans 15 residues. With 2 bases removed from V and 6 bases from J, the gap between germline ends came to 14 bases. Per germline, CDR1 MDHEN and CDR2 SYDVKM. The CDR3 protein is CASSLISPRGQPQHF. CDR3 sequence (DNA): TGTGCCAGCAGTTTAATCTCCCCACGCGGTCAGCCCCAGCATTTT.

This chain joins TRBV6-1 and TRBJ2-3, with a possible D match to TRBD2 (5 bases). Germline CDR1 reads MNHNS; CDR2 reads SASEGT. CDR3 length equals 15 residues. V shed 3 bases and J shed 2 bases, with 12 bases lying between them. CDR3 in DNA: TGTGCCAGCAGTGAGCAAGCGGAAGACACAGATACGCAGTATTTT. Translating gives CASSEQAEDTDTQYF.

This clone was counted a single time. The rearrangement joins TRBV30 to TRBJ2-1, with a weak D call TRBD1 (6 bases). Germline loops: CDR1 GTSNPN, CDR2 SVGIG (reference sequence). Trimming removed 0 bases at V and 9 bases at J, with 12 bases between. The CDR3 totals 13 residues. The CDR3 DNA sequence: TGTGCCTGGAGTGTACAGGGTCCAGGTGAGCAGTTCTTC. This codes for CAWSVQGPGEQFF.

The V and J genes are TRBV5-5 and TRBJ2-7; TRBD2 is a possible D gene (5 bases). Trimming took 7 bases from V and 2 from J, leaving 16 bases between them. This CDR3 is built from 14 residues. Looked up from germline, CDR1 is SGHKS and CDR2 is YYEKEE (reference sequence). CDR3 sequence (DNA): TGTGCCAGCGCCGATACCCGGGGAGCCTACGAGCAGTACTTC. Translated, it gives CASADTRGAYEQYF.

The chain links TRBV5-1 to TRBJ2-7; the D gene is possibly TRBD2 (5 bases). Trimming cost V 4 bases and J 2 bases, with 13 bases left between them. CDR1 is SGHRS, CDR2 YFSETQ, per germline. The CDR3 runs 14 residues. The CDR3 spells CASSPRAVPYEQYF. In nucleotides, the CDR3 is TGCGCCAGCAGCCCCCGAGCGGTCCCCTACGAGCAGTACTTC.

The chain is built from TRBV14 and TRBJ1-1; D remains ambiguous. Germline CDR1 SGHDN, CDR2 FVKESK. V lost 1 base and J lost 5, with 8 bases in between. The CDR3 is 13 amino acids. In nucleotides, the CDR3 is TGTGCCAGCAGCCAAGTGGGCGTTACTGAAGCTTTCTTT. Protein sequence: CASSQVGVTEAFF.

V gene TRBV6-5 combines with J gene TRBJ2-5; D gene uncertain. With 6 bases removed from V and 3 bases from J, the gap between germline ends came to 11 bases. There are 13 residues in the CDR3. Germline CDR1 and CDR2: MNHEY and SVGAGI. The CDR3 DNA reads as TGTGCCAGCAGCCTCCGACTGGAAGAGACCCAGTACTTC. Encoded protein: CASSLRLEETQYF.

CDR3 in DNA: TGCAGCGTTGAAGCCAGGACAGGGGCAAACTACGAGCAGTACTTC. This gives the protein CSVEARTGANYEQYF. The rearrangement uses TRBV29-1 and TRBJ2-7, with 9 bases lining up with TRBD1. This CDR3 is 15 amino acids long. CDR1 is SQVTM and CDR2 is ANQGSEA in the germline V gene. Losses at the gene ends were 1 base for V and 3 bases for J; bases not matched to a gene: 7.

In nucleotides, the CDR3 is TGTGCCAGCAGCGAAGACAGGGCCTCCTCCTACGAGCAGTACTTC. Translated, it gives CASSEDRASSYEQYF. The V gene is TRBV11-2, the J gene TRBJ2-7, with 7 bases fitting TRBD1. CDR3 length: 15 residues. Germline CDR1 is SGHAT and CDR2 is FQNNGV. Trimming at V came to 5 bases and at J to 0 bases, leaving 7 bases not matched to a gene.

The chain recombines TRBV11-3 with TRBJ2-7; the D gene is possibly TRBD2 (6 bases). This CDR3 comprises 11 residues. Between the trimmed V and J ends, which lost 8 bases and 3 bases, there was a span of 8 bases. Germline-derived CDR1 and CDR2 are SGHNT and YENEEA. CDR3 nucleotides: TGTGCCAGCGGGCGGGGCTACGAGCAGTACTTC. Translation: CASGRGYEQYF.

V is TRBV28 and J is TRBJ2-1; 9 bases match TRBD2. In germline, CDR1 is MDHEN, CDR2 SYDVKM. The CDR3 covers 14 residues. The junction had 7 bases not matched to a gene; V was cut back by 7 bases and J by 6 bases. CDR3 in amino acids: CASNLAGSTNEQFF. The CDR3, as DNA: TGTGCCAGCAACCTAGCGGGAAGCACCAATGAGCAGTTCTTC.

A word on this clone: Other DNA sequences in this specimen translate into the identical CDR3. The genes are TRBV30 and TRBJ2-7, with D perhaps TRBD2 (5 bases). This CDR3 has 11 residues. V lost 3 bases and J 4 bases, leaving 7 bases between the germline ends. Germline CDR1 and CDR2: GTSNPN and SVGIG (reference sequence). The CDR3, as DNA: TGTGCCTGGAGCGGGGTGTACGAGCAGTACTTC. Its protein product is CAWSGVYEQYF.

The rearrangement links TRBV11-2 to TRBJ1-5, with TRBD1 as a possible D gene (6 bases). From germline, CDR1 is SGHAT and CDR2 FQNNGV. The CDR3 is 15 amino acids. V lost 2 bases to trimming and J lost 3 bases, with 11 bases between them. The CDR3 loop is CASSLNGQFNQPQHF. In nucleotides, the CDR3 is TGTGCCAGCAGCTTAAATGGACAGTTCAATCAGCCCCAGCATTTT.

V and J are TRBV28 and TRBJ2-7, with no clear D. Trimming shortened V by 2 bases and J by 2 bases, and 16 bases separated the two germline ends. The CDR3 runs 16 residues. Per germline, CDR1 MDHEN and CDR2 SYDVKM. The CDR3: CASSLPPLRGTYEQYF. For the CDR3, the DNA is TGTGCCAGCAGTTTACCCCCATTACGTGGCACCTACGAGCAGTACTTC.

The V gene is TRBV30, the J gene TRBJ2-5; D uncertain. The CDR3 length is 12 residues. Trimming took off 3 bases at V and 4 bases at J, with 9 bases between the two ends. Germline V CDR1 and CDR2: GTSNPN, SVGIG (reference sequence). In nucleotides, the CDR3 is TGTGCCTGGAGCACCAGTCGAGAGACCCAGTACTTC. Translated: CAWSTSRETQYF.

Note on this clone: As the CDR3 is not closed by the conserved phenylalanine or tryptophan, this likely results from a read error. The DNA is omitted, as the CDR3 cannot be located on it reliably, and the CDR3 follows TCRdb's listing. The gene calls are TRBV4-2 and TRBJ1-2. Germline lookup yields CDR1 LGHNA and CDR2 YNFKEQ. Including both end residues, the CDR3 is 13 amino acids long. CDR3 sequence: CASSQEIWEPQSS.

This clone was seen a single time. The chain recombines TRBV9 with TRBJ2-1, with 10 bases matching TRBD2. This CDR3 contains 15 residues. The V gene end was trimmed by 2 bases and the J gene end by 8 bases; junction bases not matched to a gene: 7. In germline, CDR1 is SGDLS, CDR2 YYNGEE. CDR3 in DNA: TGTGCCAGCAGCGTTCTAGCGGGAGTTCTGGATGAGCAGTTCTTC. Protein product: CASSVLAGVLDEQFF.

In this sample, this clone turned up a few times. The chain links TRBV30 to TRBJ1-1; D not resolved. Germline V gives CDR1 GTSNPN, CDR2 SVGIG (reference sequence). The CDR3 consists of 14 residues. Trimming cost V 2 bases and J 2 bases, with 12 bases left between them. The CDR3 sequence: CAWSMSAANTEAFF. The CDR3 nucleotides read TGTGCCTGGAGTATGTCGGCGGCTAACACTGAAGCTTTCTTT.